This TCR beta chain was observed in a study of early T cells in non-severe SARS-CoV-2 infection. This clonotype was detected a few times. Individual cDNA molecules received unique molecular identifiers during library preparation. TCRdb called the 5' RACE reads again in MiXCR, with one record for every CDR3 protein. The sample holds about 77,000 distinct CDR3 sequences, 9.5% to 15% seen once. V was pared by 1 base and J by 3 bases, with 9 bases between. Germline CDR1 reads DFQATT; CDR2 reads SNEGSKA (reference sequence). The CDR3 consists of 13 residues. The chain uses TRBV20-1 and TRBJ1-1; D gene ambiguous. This clonotype was obtained from an adult who was a healthcare worker with PCR-confirmed SARS-CoV-2 infection or an uninfected control (not recorded which). The donor label of this sample is uncertain. The material sequenced was whole blood, taken at baseline. The CDR3 DNA is TGCAGTGCTAGAGGACGGGAAGACACTGAAGCTTTCTTT. As protein: CSARGREDTEAFF.